This TCR beta chain originates from a study of metastatic and nonmetastatic thyroid tumors. The CDR3 spans 15 residues. Germline trimming cut 7 bases from V and 4 bases from J; bases unmatched to any gene: 13. From germline, CDR1 is SGHRS and CDR2 YFSETQ. TCRdb reprocessed the PCR reads via MiXCR. The sample holds around 2,300 clones, roughly 40% seen once. Each patient came to thyroid surgery without any prior treatment (of any kind). This chain connects TRBV5-1 to TRBJ2-5, with 7 positions matching TRBD1. This TCR derives from a female donor with papillary thyroid cancer or a benign thyroid nodule (not recorded which). Some clones in this sample may be carry-over from other donors' samples. Sequencing was done on a sample of adjacent normal tissue. CDR3 amino acids: CASAIRQGRGETQYF. CDR3 DNA sequence: TGCGCCAGCGCTATACGACAGGGCAGGGGAGAGACCCAGTACTTC.